These 10 T cell receptor beta chains were all obtained from the same sample, sequenced in a study of control samples from healthy donors and cancer patients. The assay was immunoSEQ multiplex PCR, and TCRdb's table has in-frame clones only and misses some. The sample has 400,000 to 450,000 clones, over 75% seen once. Specimen: PBMCs. The origin of the receptors is a man aged 35 to 55 with head and neck cancer.

The chain couples TRBV7-2 to TRBJ1-2; a possible D gene is TRBD1 (5 bases). The CDR3 has 14 amino acids. V was trimmed by 4 bases and J by 1 base, leaving 10 bases between them. The germline V gene has CDR1 SGHTA and CDR2 FQGNSA. CDR3 region: CASSWDRGNYGYTF. CDR3 bases: TGTGCCAGCAGCTGGGACCGGGGTAACTATGGCTACACCTTC. Supplemented by reference TRBV7-2 and TRBJ1-2, the full variable domain reads GAGVSQSPSNKVTEKGKDVELRCDPISGHTALYWYRQSLGQGLEFLIYFQGNSAPDKSGLPSDRFSAERTGGSVSTLTIQRTQQEDSAVYLCASSWDRGNYGYTFGSGTRLTVV.

The chain joins TRBV13 to TRBJ2-5; TRBD1 is a possible D gene (5 bases). V was pared by 1 base and J by 2 bases, with 8 bases between. The CDR3 is 14 amino acids. Per the germline V gene, CDR1 is PRHDT and CDR2 is FYEKMQ (reference sequence). The CDR3 spells CASSLVGAQETQYF. DNA of the CDR3: TGTGCCAGCAGCTTAGTAGGGGCACAAGAGACCCAGTACTTC.

The chain couples TRBV11-3 to TRBJ2-7; maybe TRBD2 (6 bases). Germline-derived CDR1 and CDR2 are SGHNT and YENEEA. The length of the CDR3 is 13 residues. V gave up 5 bases and J gave up 3 bases, with 11 bases separating them. The CDR3 is CASSPGTHYEQYF. CDR3 nucleotide sequence: TGTGCCAGCAGCCCCGGGACTCACTACGAGCAGTACTTC.

The rearrangement joins TRBV6-5 to TRBJ2-2; 9 nucleotides align to TRBD1. The CDR3 covers 16 residues. Germline V gene lookup returns CDR1 MNHEY and CDR2 SVGAGI. V gave up 0 bases and J gave up 7 bases; unmatched junction bases: 6. The CDR3 is CASSYSGTGRDGELFF. The CDR3 DNA reads as TGTGCCAGCAGTTACTCCGGGACAGGGAGAGACGGGGAGCTGTTTTTT.

The chain has TRBV4-1 and TRBJ2-5; D is ambiguous. Germline loops: CDR1 MGHRA, CDR2 YSYEKL. The CDR3 runs to 16 residues. Trimming took 3 bases from V and 2 from J, leaving 16 bases between them. The CDR3 loop reads CASSHPYLSEQETQYF. CDR3 DNA: TGCGCCAGCAGCCACCCCTATCTTAGTGAGCAAGAGACCCAGTACTTC.

The table lists this clone with a few counts. V and J are TRBV5-3 and TRBJ2-7; 9 bases agree with TRBD1. TRBV5-3 is treated as an ORF (open reading frame) with a function not yet certain. Germline trimming cut 3 bases from V and 6 bases from J; bases unmatched to any gene: 7. This CDR3 spans 14 amino acids. The CDR3 DNA reads TGTGCCAGAAGCTCGGGACAGGGAAAGACCGAGCAGTACTTC. It yields the protein CARSSGQGKTEQYF.

The V and J genes are TRBV7-2 and TRBJ2-5; D not resolved. The CDR3 has 11 residues. V was pared by 5 bases and J by 6 bases, with 7 bases between. Germline V gene lookup returns CDR1 SGHTA and CDR2 FQGNSA. CDR3 in DNA: TGTGCCAGCAGCCCCAGCCAGACCCAGTACTTC. Amino acids: CASSPSQTQYF. The full variable domain, its missing parts supplied by reference TRBV7-2 and TRBJ2-5, is GAGVSQSPSNKVTEKGKDVELRCDPISGHTALYWYRQSLGQGLEFLIYFQGNSAPDKSGLPSDRFSAERTGGSVSTLTIQRTQQEDSAVYLCASSPSQTQYFGPGTRLLVL.

The chain is built from TRBV7-6 and TRBJ2-3, with D perhaps being TRBD1 or TRBD2 (6 bases each). Germline V gives CDR1 SGHVS, CDR2 FNYEAQ. The CDR3 sequence is 15 residues long. Trimming took off 2 bases at V and 1 base at J, with 10 bases between the two ends. Here the CDR3 DNA reads TGTGCCAGCAGCTTAACGGGGGCGGGCACAGATACGCAGTATTTT. The encoded protein is CASSLTGAGTDTQYF.

The chain combines TRBV29-1 with TRBJ1-2; 7 bases line up with TRBD1. The CDR3 has 14 residues. V gave up 4 bases and J gave up 3 bases; unmatched junction bases: 8. In germline, CDR1 is SQVTM, CDR2 ANQGSEA. In DNA, the CDR3 is TGCAGCGTTGCCCCGACAGGGAAGCACTATGGCTACACCTTC. It translates to CSVAPTGKHYGYTF.

Here the CDR3 reads CASSLGGPSSYNEQFF. The CDR3 DNA is TGTGCCAGCAGCTTGGGGGGCCCGAGCTCCTACAATGAGCAGTTCTTC. The gene calls are TRBV5-6 and TRBJ2-1; possibly TRBD1 for D (5 bases). V lost 0 bases and J 0 bases, leaving 10 bases between the germline ends. The CDR3 has 16 residues. In germline, CDR1 is SGHDT, CDR2 YYEEEE.